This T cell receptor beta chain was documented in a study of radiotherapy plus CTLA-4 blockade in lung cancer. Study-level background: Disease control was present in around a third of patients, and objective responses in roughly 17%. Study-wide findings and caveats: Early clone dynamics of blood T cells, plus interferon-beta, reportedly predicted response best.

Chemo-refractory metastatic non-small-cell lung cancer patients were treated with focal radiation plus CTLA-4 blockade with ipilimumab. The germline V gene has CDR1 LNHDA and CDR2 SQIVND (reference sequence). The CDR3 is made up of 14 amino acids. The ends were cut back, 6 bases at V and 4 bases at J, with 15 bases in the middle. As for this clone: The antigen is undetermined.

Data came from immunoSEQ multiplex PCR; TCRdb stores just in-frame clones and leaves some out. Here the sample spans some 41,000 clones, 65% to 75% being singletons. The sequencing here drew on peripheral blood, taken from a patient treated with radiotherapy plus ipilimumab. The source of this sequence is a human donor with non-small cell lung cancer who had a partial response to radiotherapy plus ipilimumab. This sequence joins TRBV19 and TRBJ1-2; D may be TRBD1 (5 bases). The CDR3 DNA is TGTGCCAGTAGCCGGACCGCCGGGGGCTATGGCTACACCTTC. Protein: CASSRTAGGYGYTF.